Below are 32 T cell receptor beta chains sequenced from a single sample in a study of memory CD4+ T cells and cytomegalovirus serostatus. The sort gate was single viable CD3+CD4+CD8-CD45RO+ cells for memory CD4+ T cells. Generated by immunoSEQ multiplex PCR, the TCRdb table keeps only in-frame clones and is missing some. The sample lists approximately 41,000 clones; around 78% were seen once. Material: memory CD4+ T cells from blood. The receptors come from an adult in good health and CMV-seronegative.

The chain has TRBV5-1 and TRBJ2-7, with 7 bases aligning to TRBD1. Losses at the gene ends were 0 bases for V and 1 base for J; bases not matched to a gene: 4. CDR1 and CDR2 from the germline V gene are SGHRS and YFSETQ. The CDR3 contains 15 residues. This CDR3 is CASSLGQGLSYEQYF. In nucleotides, the CDR3 is TGCGCCAGCAGCTTGGGACAGGGCCTTTCCTACGAGCAGTACTTC. The variable domain in full, with the rest retrieved from reference TRBV5-1 and TRBJ2-7, is KAGVTQTPRYLIKTRGQQVTLSCSPISGHRSVSWYQQTPGQGLQFLFEYFSETQRNKGNFPGRFSGRQFSNSRSEMNVSTLELGDSALYLCASSLGQGLSYEQYFGPGTRLTVT.

The genes are TRBV11-2 and TRBJ2-1; unclear D gene. Germline CDR1 and CDR2: SGHAT and FQNNGV. V lost 5 bases, J lost 7 bases, and 15 bases lay in between. CDR3 length: 14 residues. The CDR3 region has the DNA TGTGCCAGCAGCCCAAGTGGGATAGTAAATGAGCAGTTCTTC. Its translation: CASSPSGIVNEQFF.

This clone has a handful of counts. This sequence joins TRBV30 and TRBJ1-3; D call uncertain. Trimming removed 4 bases from V and 4 bases from J, with 17 bases in between. Per germline, CDR1 GTSNPN and CDR2 SVGIG (reference sequence). The CDR3 length is 15 residues. The CDR3 nucleotides are TGTGCCTGGACCCAGTCCCCAGGCCCGGGAAACACCATATATTTT. This sequence encodes CAWTQSPGPGNTIYF.

The chain is built from TRBV6-1 and TRBJ2-3; TRBD1 might be the D (6 bases). Germline assignment: CDR1 MNHNS and CDR2 SASEGT. V dropped 4 bases and J dropped 3 bases, with 14 bases sitting between them. The CDR3 spans 15 residues. The CDR3 bases are TGTGCCAGCAGTGCCTCAACAGGGAGTACAGATACGCAGTATTTT. Protein: CASSASTGSTDTQYF.

This clone was detected once. This sequence joins TRBV10-3 and TRBJ2-3; 11 bases line up with TRBD2. The CDR3 consists of 17 residues. The germline V gene encodes CDR1 ENHRY and CDR2 SYGVKD. Trimming took 0 bases from V and 4 from J; bases not matched to a gene: 6. The CDR3 nucleotides are TGTGCCATCAGTGAGTCGGTAGCGGGAGGGGTAGCAGATACGCAGTATTTT. This sequence encodes CAISESVAGGVADTQYF.

The rearrangement joins TRBV5-1 to TRBJ1-2, with a weak D call TRBD1 (5 bases). CDR1 and CDR2 (germline): SGHRS, YFSETQ. The CDR3 is 14 residues long. Trimming left V 6 bases short and J 8 bases short, with 20 bases between. In DNA, the CDR3 is TGCGCCAGCATCGTCCAACCGGGGGGTGTCGGCTACACCTTC. Translating gives CASIVQPGGVGYTF.

This clone has only a few counts. This sequence joins TRBV30 and TRBJ1-1, with 7 bases lining up with TRBD1. CDR1 GTSNPN and CDR2 SVGIG come from the germline V gene (reference sequence). Trimming cost V 2 bases and J 3 bases; bases outside gene matches: 9. The CDR3 sequence is 15 residues long. This chain's CDR3 is CAWSPKGGRDTEAFF. The CDR3 DNA is TGTGCCTGGAGTCCTAAAGGGGGCCGGGACACTGAAGCTTTCTTT.

As regards this clone: An end of the junction does not agree with germline; a read error may underlie this. The J gene is TRBJ2-2, the V gene TRBV4-2, with a weak D call TRBD1 (6 bases). CDR1 is LGHNA, CDR2 YNFKEQ, per germline. CDR3 size: 11 residues. Here the CDR3 reads CASRLAGEMFF. The CDR3 nucleotides read TGTGCCAGCAGGTTGGCAGGGGAGATGTTTTTT.

The chain has TRBV7-9 and TRBJ2-2, with a weak D call TRBD2 (6 bases). This CDR3 comprises 15 residues. V was cut by 5 bases and J by 7 bases, with 17 bases left in between. Germline CDR1 SEHNR, CDR2 FQNEAQ (reference sequence). The CDR3 spells CASSTTSRAYGELFF. CDR3 coding DNA: TGTGCCAGCAGCACCACTAGCAGGGCGTACGGGGAGCTGTTTTTT.

The chain combines TRBV7-9 with TRBJ1-2, with a weak D call TRBD1 (5 bases). V was cut by 4 bases and J by 6 bases, with 12 bases left in between. Germline loops: CDR1 SEHNR, CDR2 FQNEAQ (reference sequence). CDR3 length equals 13 residues. CDR3 sequence: CASSWGPQNGYTF. The CDR3 DNA sequence: TGTGCCAGCAGCTGGGGCCCCCAGAATGGCTACACCTTC.

The chain carries TRBV4-1 and TRBJ2-7; D is perhaps TRBD1 (5 bases). Germline V gene lookup returns CDR1 MGHRA and CDR2 YSYEKL. CDR3 length equals 18 residues. V lost 1 base and J 6 bases, leaving 25 bases between the germline ends. CDR3: CASSQVLRTVGAKREQYF. The CDR3, as DNA: TGCGCCAGCAGCCAAGTCCTCCGCACAGTAGGGGCCAAGCGCGAGCAGTACTTC.

V usage is TRBV5-1 and J usage is TRBJ2-2; D unclear. Per the germline V gene, CDR1 is SGHRS and CDR2 is YFSETQ. CDR3 length: 15 amino acids. V was shortened by 4 bases and J by 4 bases, with 14 bases between the two germline ends. CDR3 DNA: TGCGCCAGCAGCCCTAACAACCTGGGCACCGGGGAGCTGTTTTTT. Its translation: CASSPNNLGTGELFF.

The chain uses TRBV5-3 and TRBJ2-6; D possibly uses TRBD1 or TRBD2 (5 bases each). TRBV5-3 is sorted into the ORF group, with uncertain function. The CDR3 runs 21 residues. V was clipped by 7 bases and J by 1 base, with 30 bases between them. The CDR3 coding sequence is TGTGCCAGATGCGGAAAGTCCGGGGCAGAGGCGGCACCATCTGGGGCCAACGTCCTGACTTTC. Translated, it gives CARCGKSGAEAAPSGANVLTF.

The chain couples TRBV7-8 to TRBJ2-1; TRBD2 matches at 8 bases. Per germline, CDR1 SGHVS and CDR2 FQNEAQ. CDR3 length equals 15 residues. V was pared by 0 bases and J by 4 bases, with 2 bases of the junction left unmatched. The CDR3 region has the DNA TGTGCCAGCAGCTTAGCGGGACTAGAATACAATGAGCAGTTCTTC. It yields the protein CASSLAGLEYNEQFF.

The gene calls are TRBV27 and TRBJ2-1, with D hard to call. Germline CDR1 MNHEY, CDR2 SMNVEV (reference sequence). Trimming took off 4 bases at V and 9 bases at J, with 10 bases between the two ends. The CDR3 runs to 12 residues. The CDR3 DNA follows: TGTGCCAGCAGTTCCCCCCCGAGTGAGCAGTTCTTC. This codes for CASSSPPSEQFF.

The rearrangement links TRBV5-1 to TRBJ2-2; TRBD1 might be the D (5 bases). Germline V gene lookup returns CDR1 SGHRS and CDR2 YFSETQ. The CDR3 length is 15 residues. The ends were cut back, 4 bases at V and 1 base at J, with 11 bases in the middle. In nucleotides, the CDR3 is TGCGCCAGCAGCATACAGACAGAGAACACCGGGGAGCTGTTTTTT. Its protein is CASSIQTENTGELFF.

J is TRBJ2-1 and V is TRBV13, with D perhaps TRBD1 (5 bases). V lost 1 base, J lost 10 bases, and 8 bases lay in between. The CDR3 sequence is 12 residues long. CDR1 and CDR2 (germline): PRHDT, FYEKMQ (reference sequence). The CDR3 loop is CASSLAPGEQFF. CDR3 in DNA: TGTGCCAGCAGCTTAGCCCCAGGGGAGCAGTTCTTC.

V is TRBV7-6 and J is TRBJ2-7, with TRBD2 identical over 9 bases. Germline trimming cut 3 bases from V and 2 bases from J; bases unmatched to any gene: 5. Germline assignment: CDR1 SGHVS and CDR2 FNYEAQ. There are 15 residues in the CDR3. The CDR3 spells CASSFKREATYEQYF. In nucleotides, the CDR3 is TGTGCCAGCAGCTTTAAGCGGGAGGCCACCTACGAGCAGTACTTC.

J is TRBJ2-2 and V is TRBV19; D not resolved. Trimming left V 5 bases short and J 4 bases short, with 14 bases between. Germline lookup yields CDR1 LNHDA and CDR2 SQIVND (reference sequence). This CDR3 contains 15 residues. CDR3 DNA: TGTGCCAGTAGTGCCCCTGAATCTTTCACCGGGGAGCTGTTTTTT. Encoded protein: CASSAPESFTGELFF.

The chain combines TRBV30 with TRBJ1-1; D is unresolved. Germline V CDR1 and CDR2: GTSNPN, SVGIG (reference sequence). CDR3 size: 11 residues. V dropped 2 bases and J dropped 7 bases, with 8 bases sitting between them. CDR3 nucleotides: TGTGCCTGGAGTTACCGGTATGAAGCTTTCTTT. Translation: CAWSYRYEAFF.

The chain joins TRBV6-5 to TRBJ2-3; 9 bases match TRBD1. There are 16 residues in the CDR3. CDR1 is MNHEY, CDR2 SVGAGI, per germline. Trimming removed 4 bases from V and 2 bases from J; junction bases left unmatched: 7. CDR3 bases: TGTGCCAGCAGTTCACGGGACAGGGACTACACAGATACGCAGTATTTT. Its translation: CASSSRDRDYTDTQYF.

The chain joins TRBV4-2 to TRBJ1-5, with D possibly matching TRBD1 (6 bases). Trimming removed 1 base from V and 6 bases from J, with 10 bases in between. Germline loops: CDR1 LGHNA, CDR2 YNFKEQ. The CDR3 consists of 14 residues. The CDR3 spells CASSQAGDGQPQHF. The CDR3, as DNA: TGTGCCAGCAGCCAAGCAGGGGACGGTCAGCCCCAGCATTTT.

This chain uses TRBV5-6 with TRBJ2-1; 7 bases map to TRBD1. This CDR3 is built from 16 residues. Germline-derived CDR1 and CDR2 are SGHDT and YYEEEE. The V segment lost 4 bases and the J segment 4 bases; nucleotides outside the gene matches: 11. The CDR3, as DNA: TGTGCCAGCAGCAGCTCGGGACAGTTCAAATACAATGAGCAGTTCTTC. Amino acid sequence: CASSSSGQFKYNEQFF.

V and J are TRBV5-3 and TRBJ2-7, with D perhaps given as TRBD1 or TRBD2 (5 bases each). TRBV5-3 is sorted into the ORF group, with uncertain function. The CDR3 has 15 amino acids. V lost 4 bases to trimming and J lost 1 base, with 15 bases between them. CDR3 nucleotide sequence: TGTGCCAGAAGCCCATCCCCTGGGGGATCCTACGAGCAGTACTTC. Encoded protein: CARSPSPGGSYEQYF.

This clone was detected only a few times. This sequence joins TRBV19 and TRBJ2-7, with D perhaps matching TRBD1 or TRBD2 (5 bases each). This CDR3 has 14 residues. Trimming removed 3 bases at V and 9 bases at J, with 18 bases between. Germline CDR1 and CDR2: LNHDA and SQIVND (reference sequence). The CDR3 is CASSMDPGLGRQYF. DNA of the CDR3: TGTGCCAGTAGTATGGATCCGGGGCTGGGGAGGCAGTACTTC.

This clone occurred a few times. The rearrangement joins TRBV15 to TRBJ2-6, with D perhaps matching TRBD1 (5 bases). Germline-derived CDR1 and CDR2 are LNHNV and YYDKDF (reference sequence). V was clipped by 1 base and J by 2 bases, with 6 bases between them. CDR3 size: 15 residues. The CDR3 spells CATSRGGAGANVLTF. CDR3 bases: TGTGCCACCAGCAGAGGGGGCGCTGGGGCCAACGTCCTGACTTTC.

This clone has only a few counts. The CDR3 is CASSRGPGKEQYF. DNA for the CDR3: TGTGCCAGCAGCAGGGGGCCAGGCAAAGAGCAGTACTTC. The rearrangement uses TRBV5-6 and TRBJ2-7, with 7 positions matching TRBD1. CDR1 and CDR2 (germline): SGHDT, YYEEEE. The CDR3 consists of 13 residues. The V gene end was trimmed by 4 bases and the J gene end by 7 bases; junction bases not matched to a gene: 8.

This clone has only a few counts. The V and J genes are TRBV19 and TRBJ1-5; 10 bases are shared with TRBD1. In germline, CDR1 is LNHDA, CDR2 SQIVND (reference sequence). The CDR3 length is 14 residues. With V trimmed by 7 bases and J by 2 bases, 2 bases remained unmatched. CDR3 region: CASTGTGGNQPQHF. The CDR3 coding sequence is TGTGCCAGTACCGGGACAGGGGGCAATCAGCCCCAGCATTTT.

The CDR3 DNA reads TGTGCCAGCAGCCCCGACAGGGTCGCTAATGAAAAACTGTTTTTT. Translated: CASSPDRVANEKLFF. This rearrangement joins TRBV7-9 to TRBJ1-4, with 7 positions matching TRBD1. The CDR3 has 15 residues. After removal of 5 bases from V and 3 bases from J, the junction contained 6 bases not matched to a gene. In germline, CDR1 is SEHNR, CDR2 FQNEAQ (reference sequence).

This chain joins TRBV19 and TRBJ1-2; D remains unclear. The V end lost 4 bases, the J end lost 1 base, and 7 bases lay between the germline ends. Germline values: CDR1 LNHDA, CDR2 SQIVND (reference sequence). The CDR3 covers 13 residues. The CDR3 region has the DNA TGTGCCAGTAGTAGAGATCATAACTATGGCTACACCTTC. Residues: CASSRDHNYGYTF.

By sample fraction, this clone is medium-sized (0.01 to 0.1%). V usage is TRBV29-1 and J usage is TRBJ1-5, with D tentatively TRBD1 (5 bases). The ends were cut back, 7 bases at V and 8 bases at J, with 12 bases in the middle. Germline assignment: CDR1 SQVTM and CDR2 ANQGSEA. The CDR3 is made up of 11 amino acids. CDR3 sequence: CSGGAGEPQHF. The CDR3 DNA is TGCAGCGGTGGCGCGGGGGAGCCCCAGCATTTT.

The V and J genes are TRBV6-1 and TRBJ2-3, with D unclear. The germline V gene has CDR1 MNHNS and CDR2 SASEGT. The CDR3 totals 16 residues. With 3 bases removed from V and 0 bases from J, the gap between germline ends came to 13 bases. The CDR3 DNA is TGTGCCAGCAGTGATAAACACCGTTCTAGCACAGATACGCAGTATTTT. Translated: CASSDKHRSSTDTQYF.